This entry lists 20 T cell receptor beta chains sequenced from one sample in a study of spatial heterogeneity in lung cancer. Their cognate antigens are unknown. TCRdb fed the 5' RACE reads into MiXCR, producing one record per CDR3 protein. This table has roughly 2,000 distinct CDR3 sequences, less than 45% appearing once. Study-wide results and limits: It was found that expanded intratumoral alpha and beta TCR counts tracked tumor mutation counts.

Time point here: sample taken at primary tumor resection. This material consisted of lung tumor tissue, taken at surgery. Source of these receptors: a male donor with early-stage non-small cell lung cancer.

The table lists this clonotype with many counts. This beta chain is a stray read from a library made for alpha chains; its abundance is not meaningful. CDR3 region: CASSEDGNTGELFF. Written as DNA, the CDR3 is TGTGCCAGCAGTGAGGACGGGAACACCGGGGAGCTGTTTTTT. The chain recombines TRBV6-4 with TRBJ2-2; D uncertain. The CDR3 totals 14 residues. V lost 3 bases and J 1 base, leaving 6 bases between the germline ends. Germline V gene sequence: CDR1 MRHNA, CDR2 SNTAGT.

This clonotype is large by share. In a library made to pick up alpha chains, this beta chain is a stray read with a size that means little. The chain recombines TRBV20-1 with TRBJ2-7; 13 bases line up with TRBD2. The CDR3 is 14 amino acids. J was trimmed by 6 bases and V by 1 base; bases with no gene match: 3. CDR1 is DFQATT and CDR2 is SNEGSKA in the germline V gene (reference sequence). The CDR3 reads CSARGGTSGTEQYF. In DNA, the CDR3 is TGCAGTGCTAGAGGAGGGACTAGCGGGACCGAGCAGTACTTC.

A word on this clonotype: Since it is a stray read in a library aimed at alpha chains, this beta chain has a size that is not meaningful. This rearrangement joins TRBV6-5 to TRBJ2-2; D tentatively fits TRBD1 or TRBD2 (5 bases each). The CDR3 covers 16 residues. Trimming took 0 bases from V and 3 from J, leaving 11 bases between them. Germline V lookup: CDR1 MNHEY, CDR2 SVGAGI. The CDR3 DNA reads as TGTGCCAGCAGTTACTCTCCGGGACGGGACACCGGGGAGCTGTTTTTT. Its protein product is CASSYSPGRDTGELFF.

A note on this clonotype: A library prepared for alpha chains yielded this beta chain as an off-target read; its size is of little meaning. The gene calls are TRBV10-3 and TRBJ2-7; tentative D call: TRBD2 (5 bases). The V end was cut by 10 bases, the J end by 4 bases, with 11 bases between. CDR1 is ENHRY, CDR2 SYGVKD, per germline. The CDR3 extends over 11 amino acids. The CDR3 DNA is TGTGCCAGCCTTCCGGGATACGAGCAGTACTTC. This gives the protein CASLPGYEQYF.

With respect to this clonotype: Since the library was made to target alpha chains, this beta chain is a stray read and its abundance is not meaningful. The chain couples TRBV28 to TRBJ2-7; 7 bases fit TRBD1. Germline CDR1 reads MDHEN; CDR2 reads SYDVKM. The junction had 7 bases not matched to a gene; V was cut back by 1 base and J by 7 bases. The CDR3 runs to 14 residues. For the CDR3, the DNA is TGTGCCAGCAGTTTATTACAGGGGAATAGAGAGCAGTACTTC. Translating it yields CASSLLQGNREQYF.

A note on this clonotype: With the library built for alpha chains, this beta chain is off target and its frequency is not meaningful. The chain carries TRBV28 and TRBJ2-7; D is possibly TRBD1 or TRBD2 (5 bases each). The CDR3 length is 15 residues. Trimming removed 5 bases at V and 3 bases at J, with 17 bases between. Germline values: CDR1 MDHEN, CDR2 SYDVKM. DNA of the CDR3: TGTGCCAGCAGTGGACCCGGGGCAAAGGGCTACGAGCAGTACTTC. It codes for CASSGPGAKGYEQYF. The variable domain in full, with the rest retrieved from reference TRBV28 and TRBJ2-7, is DVKVTQSSRYLVKRTGEKVFLECVQDMDHENMFWYRQDPGLGLRLIYFSYDVKMKEKGDIPEGYSVSREKKERFSLILESASTNQTSMYLCASSGPGAKGYEQYFGPGTRLTVT.

A remark on this clonotype: This beta chain slipped into a library made for alpha chains as a stray read, so its size is not meaningful. CDR3 sequence reads: CSAIMTSGQETQYF. The CDR3 DNA sequence: TGCAGTGCTATTATGACTAGCGGCCAAGAGACCCAGTACTTC. The chain couples TRBV20-1 to TRBJ2-5; 9 positions agree with TRBD2. Losses at the gene ends were 4 bases for V and 1 base for J; bases not matched to a gene: 4. Germline values: CDR1 DFQATT, CDR2 SNEGSKA (reference sequence). The CDR3 runs 14 residues.

On this clonotype: This beta chain was picked up by a library intended for alpha chains and is off target, so its count carries little meaning. This sequence joins TRBV14 and TRBJ2-7, with D perhaps given as TRBD1 or TRBD2 (7 bases each). The germline V gene encodes CDR1 SGHDN and CDR2 FVKESK. This CDR3 is 17 amino acids long. Deletions cut 4 bases from V and 9 bases from J, with 28 bases between. In DNA form, the CDR3 reads TGTGCCAGCAGCCCTGGGCGCAGCGGGACAGTAGCAACCGGGCAGTACTTC. Translated, it gives CASSPGRSGTVATGQYF.

Comments on this clonotype: Since the library was made to target alpha chains, this beta chain is a stray read and its abundance is not meaningful. V usage is TRBV15 and J usage is TRBJ2-1; TRBD2 matches 10 bases. The CDR3 has 14 residues. Unmatched junction bases numbered 2, after V lost 5 bases and J lost 4 bases. From germline, CDR1 is LNHNV and CDR2 YYDKDF (reference sequence). CDR3 nucleotides: TGTGCCACCAGCGGACTAGCGGAGTACAATGAGCAGTTCTTC. As protein: CATSGLAEYNEQFF.

This clonotype is categorized as large. This beta chain is off target for a library built for alpha chains, so its abundance means little. The rearrangement uses TRBV28 and TRBJ1-4, with TRBD1 identical over 10 bases. The germline gives CDR1 MDHEN, CDR2 SYDVKM. The CDR3 runs 15 residues. V lost 6 bases to trimming and J lost 5 bases; unmatched junction nucleotides: 6. This CDR3 reads CASRATGGENEKLFF. The CDR3, as DNA: TGTGCCAGCAGGGCGACAGGGGGCGAAAATGAAAAACTGTTTTTT.

This clonotype is large. A library made for alpha chains picked up this beta chain off target, so its size means little. The chain recombines TRBV5-1 with TRBJ2-1; the D gene is possibly TRBD1 (5 bases). Germline lookup yields CDR1 SGHRS and CDR2 YFSETQ. V was clipped by 4 bases and J by 2 bases, with 19 bases between them. The CDR3 runs 17 residues. In DNA, the CDR3 is TGCGCCAGCAGCGATAGATGGACACAAAATCCCTACAATGAGCAGTTCTTC. Its protein is CASSDRWTQNPYNEQFF. The full variable domain, its missing parts supplied by reference TRBV5-1 and TRBJ2-1, is KAGVTQTPRYLIKTRGQQVTLSCSPISGHRSVSWYQQTPGQGLQFLFEYFSETQRNKGNFPGRFSGRQFSNSRSEMNVSTLELGDSALYLCASSDRWTQNPYNEQFFGPGTRLTVL.

This clonotype is labeled as medium-sized (0.01 to 0.1%). The library was built for alpha chains, so this beta chain is an off-target read and its size means little. This sequence joins TRBV10-3 and TRBJ2-7, with 8 bases matching TRBD2. Germline values: CDR1 ENHRY, CDR2 SYGVKD. Trimming at V came to 10 bases and at J to 6 bases, leaving 14 bases not matched to a gene. The CDR3 totals 14 residues. DNA of the CDR3: TGTGCCACGATGGCGCTAGCGGGTCTAGCCGAGCAGTACTTC. Translating it yields CATMALAGLAEQYF.

This clonotype is categorized as medium-sized. This beta chain slipped into a library made for alpha chains as a stray read, so its size is not meaningful. The genes are TRBV28 and TRBJ2-6; D gene ambiguous. The V end was cut by 1 base, the J end by 0 bases, with 7 bases between. Germline values: CDR1 MDHEN, CDR2 SYDVKM. The length of the CDR3 is 16 residues. The CDR3 coding sequence is TGTGCCAGCAGTTTATTGACCCACTCTGGGGCCAACGTCCTGACTTTC. Residues: CASSLLTHSGANVLTF.

This clonotype rates as medium-sized. This beta chain was picked up by a library intended for alpha chains and is off target, so its count carries little meaning. The genes are TRBV10-3 and TRBJ2-7; tentatively, D is TRBD1 or TRBD2 (5 bases each). CDR3 length equals 15 residues. V was clipped by 5 bases and J by 2 bases, with 16 bases between them. The V gene's germline CDR1 is ENHRY and CDR2 SYGVKD. The CDR3 region is CAISNARDGAYEQYF. The CDR3 region has the DNA TGTGCCATCAGTAATGCCCGGGACGGAGCCTACGAGCAGTACTTC.

With regard to this clonotype: This beta chain is an unintended read in a library built for alpha chains; its size means little. The chain links TRBV12-3 or TRBV12-4 to TRBJ2-7; D is uncertain. CDR3 size: 12 residues. Trimming stripped 5 bases from V and 2 bases from J, with 7 bases between. The CDR3 sequence: CASSLTAYEQYF. CDR3 sequence (DNA): TGTGCCAGCAGTCTGACCGCCTACGAGCAGTACTTC.

About this clonotype itself: The library was built for alpha chains, so this beta chain is an off-target read and its size means little. The chain uses TRBV12-3 or TRBV12-4 and TRBJ2-1; no clear D. This CDR3 comprises 14 residues. Trimming removed 6 bases at V and 3 bases at J, with 12 bases between. CDR3 loop: CASSRLGSYNEQFF. The CDR3 DNA is TGTGCCAGCAGCAGACTGGGAAGCTACAATGAGCAGTTCTTC.

For this clonotype: This beta chain slipped into a library made for alpha chains as a stray read, so its size is not meaningful. This rearrangement joins TRBV29-1 to TRBJ2-7; weak D call: TRBD1 (5 bases). Looked up from germline, CDR1 is SQVTM and CDR2 is ANQGSEA. V shed 5 bases and J shed 4 bases, with 12 bases lying between them. The CDR3 is made up of 12 amino acids. The chain's CDR3 is CSVMGPRYEQYF. The CDR3, as DNA: TGCAGCGTTATGGGGCCGCGTTACGAGCAGTACTTC.

In its sample, this clonotype was seen once. Because the library targeted alpha chains, this beta chain is an off-target read whose size means little. The chain couples TRBV2 to TRBJ1-1; possible D gene TRBD1, 5 bases. Trimming removed 3 bases from V and 5 bases from J, with 10 bases in between. This CDR3 contains 13 residues. Germline CDR1 is SNHLY and CDR2 is FYNNEI. The CDR3 reads CASSDTAGTEAFF. The CDR3 DNA sequence: TGTGCCAGCAGTGACACGGCAGGGACTGAAGCTTTCTTT. The full variable domain, in which reference TRBV2 and TRBJ1-1 provide the parts outside the CDR3, is EPEVTQTPSHQVTQMGQEVILRCVPISNHLYFYWYRQILGQKVEFLVSFYNNEISEKSEIFDDQFSVERPDGSNFTLKIRSTKLEDSAMYFCASSDTAGTEAFFGQGTRLTVV.

This clonotype is medium-sized in the sample. Because the library targeted alpha chains, this beta chain is an off-target read whose size means little. V is TRBV5-5 and J is TRBJ2-5, with 10 bases identical to TRBD1. Germline-derived CDR1 and CDR2 are SGHKS and YYEKEE (reference sequence). This CDR3 region has 14 residues. Trimming at V came to 4 bases and at J to 5 bases, leaving 5 bases not matched to a gene. CDR3 residues: CASSLDRGPETQYF. For the CDR3, the DNA is TGTGCCAGCAGCCTCGACAGGGGGCCGGAGACCCAGTACTTC. The full variable domain, rest sourced from reference TRBV5-5 and TRBJ2-5, is DAGVTQSPTHLIKTRGQQVTLRCSPISGHKSVSWYQQVLGQGPQFIFQYYEKEERGRGNFPDRFSARQFPNYSSELNVNALLLGDSALYLCASSLDRGPETQYFGPGTRLLVL.

To note about this clonotype: Within a library made for alpha chains, this beta chain is off target, and its count is uninformative. The chain links TRBV20-1 to TRBJ1-2; D not certain. Germline lookup yields CDR1 DFQATT and CDR2 SNEGSKA (reference sequence). This CDR3 is 13 amino acids long. Trimming removed 6 bases from V and 1 base from J, with 12 bases in between. This CDR3 reads CSAPRLDNYGYTF. In nucleotides, the CDR3 is TGCAGTGCACCTAGGTTGGATAACTATGGCTACACCTTC.